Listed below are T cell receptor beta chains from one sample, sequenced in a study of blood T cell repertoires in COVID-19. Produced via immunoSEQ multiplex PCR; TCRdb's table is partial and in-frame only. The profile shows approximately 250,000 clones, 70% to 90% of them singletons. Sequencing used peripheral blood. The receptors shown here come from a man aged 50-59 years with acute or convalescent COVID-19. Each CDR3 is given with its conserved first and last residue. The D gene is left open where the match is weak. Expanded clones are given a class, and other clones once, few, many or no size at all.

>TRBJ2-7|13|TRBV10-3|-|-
CAITAAARYEQYF
TGTGCCATCACAGCGGCGGCCCGCTACGAGCAGTACTTC
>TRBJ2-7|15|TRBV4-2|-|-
CASSQALDGRYEQYF
TGTGCCAGCAGCCAAGCACTAGATGGGCGCTACGAGCAGTACTTC
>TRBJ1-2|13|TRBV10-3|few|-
CAINSAADYGYTF
TGTGCCATCAATTCGGCCGCGGACTATGGCTACACCTTC
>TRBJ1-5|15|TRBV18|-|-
CASSQGAYSNQPQHF
TGTGCCAGCTCACAAGGGGCCTATAGCAATCAGCCCCAGCATTTT
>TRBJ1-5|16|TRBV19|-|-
CASTPLLDRSNQPQHF
TGTGCCAGTACCCCCCTACTCGACAGGAGCAATCAGCCCCAGCATTTT
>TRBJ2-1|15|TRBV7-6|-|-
CASSSPSLDPAKQFF
TGTGCCAGCAGCTCTCCCTCACTAGATCCCGCTAAGCAGTTCTTC
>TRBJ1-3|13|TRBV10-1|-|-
CASLFLFGNTIYF
TGCGCCAGCCTCTTCCTTTTTGGAAACACCATATATTTT
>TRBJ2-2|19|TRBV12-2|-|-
CASRLALGGQGTNTGELFF
TGTGCAAGTCGCTTAGCGTTAGGAGGACAGGGAACGAACACCGGGGAGCTGTTTTTT
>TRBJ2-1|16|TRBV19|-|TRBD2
CASSTSGDTSYNEQFF
TGTGCCAGTAGTACTAGCGGAGACACCTCCTACAATGAGCAGTTCTTC
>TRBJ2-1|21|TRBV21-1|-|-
CASSNTVPTSGSESSYNEQFF
TGTGCCAGCAGCAATACTGTTCCGACTAGCGGGTCCGAAAGCTCCTACAATGAGCAGTTCTTC
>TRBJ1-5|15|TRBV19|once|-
CASRSAWASNQPQHF
TGTGCCAGTAGATCGGCGTGGGCTAGCAATCAGCCCCAGCATTTT
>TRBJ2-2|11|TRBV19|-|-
CASRSSGELFF
TGTGCCAGTAGGAGTTCCGGGGAGCTGTTTTTT
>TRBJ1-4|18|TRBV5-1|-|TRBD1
CASSLPGQTPATNEKLFF
TGCGCCAGCAGCTTACCGGGACAGACTCCAGCAACTAATGAAAAACTGTTTTTT
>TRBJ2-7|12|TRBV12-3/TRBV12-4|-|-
CASSLTGYEQYF
TGTGCCAGCAGTTTGACTGGCTACGAGCAGTACTTC
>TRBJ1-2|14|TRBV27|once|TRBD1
CASTSGTGVYGYTF
TGTGCCAGCACCTCCGGGACAGGGGTCTATGGCTACACCTTC
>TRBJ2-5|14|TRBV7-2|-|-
CASSHRGIIGTQYF
TGTGCCAGCAGCCACCGGGGGATCATAGGGACCCAGTACTTC
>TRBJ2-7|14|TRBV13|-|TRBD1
CASSEEGASYEQYF
TGTGCCAGCAGCGAAGAGGGGGCTTCCTACGAGCAGTACTTC
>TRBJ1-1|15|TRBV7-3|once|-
CASSLSPTDNTEAFF
TGTGCCAGCAGCTTAAGCCCAACAGATAACACTGAAGCTTTCTTT
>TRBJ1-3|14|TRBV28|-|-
CASSFRHSGNTIYF
TGTGCCAGCAGCTTCAGACACTCTGGAAACACCATATATTTT
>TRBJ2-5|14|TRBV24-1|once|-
CATSALGDQETQYF
TGTGCCACCAGTGCCTTAGGGGACCAAGAGACCCAGTACTTC
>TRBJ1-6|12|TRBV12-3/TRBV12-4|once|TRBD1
CASRTGYSPLHF
TGTGCCAGCCGGACAGGGTATTCACCCCTCCACTTT
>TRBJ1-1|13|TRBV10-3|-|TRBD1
CAIRTGENTEAFF
TGTGCCATCCGGACAGGTGAGAACACTGAAGCTTTCTTT
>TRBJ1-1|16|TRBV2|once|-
CASSLLPQGTGTEAFF
TGTGCCAGCAGCCTACTACCGCAGGGTACGGGCACTGAAGCTTTCTTT
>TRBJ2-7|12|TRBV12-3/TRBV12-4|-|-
CASSRQSYEQYF
TGTGCCAGCAGTCGACAGTCCTACGAGCAGTACTTC
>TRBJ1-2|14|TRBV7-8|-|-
CASSSAGINYGYTF
TGTGCCAGCAGTTCTGCTGGCATCAACTATGGCTACACCTTC
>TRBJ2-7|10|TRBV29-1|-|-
CSVANYEQYF
TGCAGCGTTGCTAACTACGAGCAGTACTTC
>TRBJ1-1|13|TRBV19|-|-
CASRTQGDTEAFF
TGTGCCAGTCGAACTCAGGGCGACACTGAAGCTTTCTTT
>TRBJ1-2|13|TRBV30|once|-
CAWSVYGGDGYTF
TGTGCCTGGAGTGTATATGGCGGGGATGGCTACACCTTC
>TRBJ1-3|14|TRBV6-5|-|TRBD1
CASSIDRAGNTIYF
TGTGCCAGCAGTATAGACAGGGCTGGAAACACCATATATTTT
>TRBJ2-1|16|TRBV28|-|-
CASSSGHFSSYNEQFF
TGTGCCAGCAGCAGCGGTCACTTTAGCTCCTACAATGAGCAGTTCTTC
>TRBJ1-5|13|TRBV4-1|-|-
CASSHGGNQPQHF
TGCGCCAGCAGCCACGGGGGAAATCAGCCCCAGCATTTT
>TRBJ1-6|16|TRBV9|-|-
CASSGSVGARDSPLHF
TGTGCCAGCAGCGGCAGTGTGGGGGCGCGGGATTCACCCCTCCACTTT
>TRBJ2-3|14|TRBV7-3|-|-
CASSPTRITDTQYF
TGTGCCAGCAGCCCAACTAGGATCACAGATACGCAGTATTTT
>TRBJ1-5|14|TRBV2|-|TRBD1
CASGTGNSNQPQHF
TGTGCCAGCGGGACAGGGAATAGCAATCAGCCCCAGCATTTT
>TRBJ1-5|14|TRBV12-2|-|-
CASRQIGVGQPQHF
TGTGCAAGTCGTCAAATCGGGGTTGGACAGCCCCAGCATTTT
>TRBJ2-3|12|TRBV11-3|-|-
CASSIFTDTQYF
TGTGCCAGCAGCATATTTACAGATACGCAGTATTTT
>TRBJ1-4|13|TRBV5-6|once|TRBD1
CASSPDRGGKLFF
TGTGCCAGCAGCCCCGACAGGGGCGGAAAACTGTTTTTT
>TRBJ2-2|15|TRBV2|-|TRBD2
CASSPTSGGTGELFF
TGTGCCAGCAGTCCAACTAGCGGGGGGACCGGGGAGCTGTTTTTT
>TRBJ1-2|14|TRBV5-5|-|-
CASRPRPGASGYTF
TGTGCCAGCAGACCGCGTCCGGGAGCAAGTGGCTACACCTTC
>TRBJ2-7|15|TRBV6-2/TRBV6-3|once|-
CASSYEGLTTYEQYF
TGTGCCAGCAGTTACGAAGGACTGACGACCTACGAGCAGTACTTC
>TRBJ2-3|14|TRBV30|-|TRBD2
CAWSRGSGADTQYF
TGTGCCTGGAGTCGCGGGAGTGGGGCAGATACGCAGTATTTT
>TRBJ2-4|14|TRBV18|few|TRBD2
CASSPRGAGYIQYF
TGTGCCAGCTCACCGAGGGGAGCGGGGTACATTCAGTACTTC
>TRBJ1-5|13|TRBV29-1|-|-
CSVGEGWNQPQHF
TGCAGCGTCGGAGAGGGTTGGAATCAGCCCCAGCATTTT
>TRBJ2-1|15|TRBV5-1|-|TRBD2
CASSSPGTRYNEQFF
TGCGCCAGCAGCTCCCCCGGGACTAGATACAATGAGCAGTTCTTC
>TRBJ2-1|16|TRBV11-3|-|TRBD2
CASSLGSSGRVGEQFF
TGTGCCAGCAGCTTAGGCTCTAGCGGGAGGGTCGGTGAGCAGTTCTTC
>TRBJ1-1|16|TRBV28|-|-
CASSFDQGPRDTEAFF
TGTGCCAGCAGTTTTGACCAGGGCCCCCGGGACACTGAAGCTTTCTTT
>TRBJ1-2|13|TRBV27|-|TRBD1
CASSLRDREGFAF
TGTGCCAGCAGTTTGAGGGACAGGGAGGGTTTCGCCTTC
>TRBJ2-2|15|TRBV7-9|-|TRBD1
CASSFGTGLAGELFF
TGTGCCAGCAGCTTCGGGACAGGGTTGGCCGGGGAGCTGTTTTTT
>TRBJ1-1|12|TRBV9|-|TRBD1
CASSVYRGEAFF
TGTGCCAGCAGCGTCTACAGGGGTGAAGCTTTCTTT
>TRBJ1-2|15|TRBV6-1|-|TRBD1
CASSDGGQRNYGYTF
TGTGCCAGCAGTGATGGGGGACAGCGGAACTATGGCTACACCTTC
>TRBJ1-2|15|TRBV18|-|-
CASSPVSGSNYGYTF
TGTGCCAGCTCACCAGTATCAGGCTCTAACTATGGCTACACCTTC
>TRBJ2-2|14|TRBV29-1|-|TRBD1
CSASGTGWTGELFF
TGCAGCGCCTCCGGGACAGGGTGGACCGGGGAGCTGTTTTTT
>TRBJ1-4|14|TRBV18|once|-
CASSPGQGSEKLFF
TGTGCCAGCTCACCCGGGCAGGGGAGTGAAAAACTGTTTTTT